One and the same sample provided the 32 T cell receptor beta chains below, sequenced in a study of control samples from healthy donors and cancer patients. TCRdb's copy holds only in-frame clones and misses some; the assay was immunoSEQ multiplex PCR. The sample records 100,000 to 150,000 clones, 90% being singletons. The material sequenced was blood. These receptors were taken from a man younger than 35 in good health.

This sequence joins TRBV19 and TRBJ2-5; D is possibly TRBD2 (5 bases). CDR1 and CDR2 from the germline V gene are LNHDA and SQIVND (reference sequence). V was cut by 5 bases and J by 7 bases, with 20 bases left in between. This CDR3 is 15 amino acids long. CDR3 nucleotide sequence: TGTGCCAGTAGTCCGCAAGTGGCGGGCCTAGCGACCCAGTACTTC. Protein sequence: CASSPQVAGLATQYF.

Here the CDR3 reads CASRPDRADGYTF. As DNA, the CDR3 is TGTGCCAGCAGACCGGACAGGGCTGACGGCTACACCTTC. The chain links TRBV6-6 to TRBJ1-2; 8 nucleotides agree with TRBD1. The germline gives CDR1 MNHNY, CDR2 SVGAGI (reference sequence). Unmatched junction bases numbered 8, after V lost 6 bases and J lost 8 bases. The CDR3 consists of 13 residues.

J is TRBJ2-7 and V is TRBV2; D possibly corresponds to TRBD1 (6 bases). Germline CDR1 SNHLY, CDR2 FYNNEI. The length of the CDR3 is 16 residues. V shed 4 bases and J shed 0 bases, with 16 bases lying between them. This CDR3 is CASSAAGTRSSYEQYF. The CDR3 DNA reads as TGTGCCAGCAGTGCCGCAGGGACACGGAGCTCCTACGAGCAGTACTTC.

To note about this clone: A junction end diverges from the germline sequence, so it may reflect a read error. Other DNA sequences of this sample code for an identical CDR3. This chain joins TRBV2 and TRBJ2-1, with D unresolved. The CDR3 length is 11 residues. Germline-derived CDR1 and CDR2 are SNHLY and FYNNEI. The CDR3 coding sequence is TGCGCCAGCAGTCTGAGCAGTGAGCAGTTCTTC. Translated, it gives CASSLSSEQFF.

This sequence joins TRBV19 and TRBJ1-1, with D maybe TRBD1 (6 bases). Between the trimmed V and J ends, which lost 2 bases and 5 bases, there was a span of 12 bases. Looked up from germline, CDR1 is LNHDA and CDR2 is SQIVND (reference sequence). CDR3 size: 14 residues. The CDR3 loop reads CASSISGHGTEAFF. The CDR3 DNA follows: TGTGCCAGTAGTATATCGGGACACGGGACTGAAGCTTTCTTT.

This chain joins TRBV4-1 and TRBJ1-2; TRBD1 agrees at 8 bases. CDR3 length: 13 amino acids. Germline loops: CDR1 MGHRA, CDR2 YSYEKL. The junction had 3 bases not matched to a gene; V was cut back by 1 base and J by 8 bases. The CDR3 DNA reads TGCGCCAGCAGCCAAGTTGGACAGGGCGGCTACACCTTC. This gives the protein CASSQVGQGGYTF.

There are a few counts of this clone. V and J are TRBV9 and TRBJ2-1; no definite D call. CDR3 length equals 14 residues. V lost 2 bases and J lost 10, with 16 bases in between. Germline V CDR1 and CDR2: SGDLS, YYNGEE. The DNA for the CDR3 is TGTGCCAGCAGCGTCGGGCAGCCCCACCGGGAGCAGTTCTTC. This translates into CASSVGQPHREQFF. The entire variable domain, with the rest obtained from reference TRBV9 and TRBJ2-1, is as follows: DSGVTQTPKHLITATGQRVTLRCSPRSGDLSVYWYQQSLDQGLQFLIQYYNGEERAKGNILERFSAQQFPDLHSELNLSSLELGDSALYFCASSVGQPHREQFFGPGTRLTVL.

The sample holds one count of this clone. The chain couples TRBV12-3 or TRBV12-4 to TRBJ2-4; D unresolved. Deletions cut 0 bases from V and 6 bases from J, with 0 bases between. This CDR3 region has 11 residues. CDR3 sequence (DNA): TGTGCCAGCAGTTTAGCAAACATTCAGTACTTC. This sequence encodes CASSLANIQYF.

The chain joins TRBV12-3 or TRBV12-4 to TRBJ1-5; D is unclear. The length of the CDR3 is 12 residues. The V and J ends lost 6 bases and 4 bases respectively, with 7 bases between them. Here the CDR3 reads CASRKLNQPQHF. DNA of the CDR3: TGTGCCAGCAGGAAACTAAATCAGCCCCAGCATTTT.

The gene calls are TRBV4-1 and TRBJ2-1; D perhaps matches TRBD2 (6 bases). CDR1 and CDR2 (germline): MGHRA, YSYEKL. Deletions cut 5 bases from V and 1 base from J, with 12 bases between. The CDR3 has 15 residues. The CDR3 reads CASSVASESYNEQFF. Here the CDR3 DNA reads TGCGCCAGCAGCGTGGCTAGCGAGTCCTACAATGAGCAGTTCTTC.

The CDR3 sequence: CASNTLEGPNIQYF. In nucleotides, the CDR3 is TGTGCCAGCAACACACTAGAAGGTCCAAACATTCAGTACTTC. The chain employs TRBV28 and TRBJ2-4; possible D gene TRBD2, 5 bases. Germline values: CDR1 MDHEN, CDR2 SYDVKM. The CDR3 runs to 14 residues. V gave up 7 bases and J gave up 6 bases, with 16 bases separating them.

The chain joins TRBV7-8 to TRBJ1-2; unclear D gene. V was clipped by 3 bases and J by 3 bases, with 20 bases between them. Germline CDR1 and CDR2: SGHVS and FQNEAQ. This CDR3 region has 17 residues. CDR3 in amino acids: CASSFNPLRGGDYGYTF. The CDR3, as DNA: TGTGCCAGCAGCTTCAACCCCCTTCGGGGTGGGGACTATGGCTACACCTTC.

The V gene is TRBV5-1, the J gene TRBJ1-2; no clear D gene. Trimming shortened V by 0 bases and J by 6 bases, and 12 bases separated the two germline ends. The CDR3 loop spans 14 amino acids. Germline V gives CDR1 SGHRS, CDR2 YFSETQ. The CDR3 nucleotides are TGCGCCAGCAGCTTGGGAGAGGATATGGATGGCTACACCTTC. Amino acids: CASSLGEDMDGYTF.

V gene TRBV19 combines with J gene TRBJ1-1; D remains unclear. The CDR3 is made up of 15 amino acids. V was cut by 2 bases and J by 0 bases, with 10 bases left in between. The germline V gene has CDR1 LNHDA and CDR2 SQIVND (reference sequence). The CDR3 here is CASSILGVVNTEAFF. The CDR3 DNA follows: TGTGCCAGTAGTATATTGGGCGTTGTGAACACTGAAGCTTTCTTT.

The rearrangement links TRBV7-8 to TRBJ2-7; 7 bases are shared with TRBD1. This CDR3 has 12 amino acids. The V gene end was trimmed by 5 bases and the J gene end by 7 bases; junction bases not matched to a gene: 5. Per germline, CDR1 SGHVS and CDR2 FQNEAQ. This CDR3 is CASSPDRVEQYV. The CDR3 bases are TGTGCCAGCAGCCCTGACAGGGTTGAGCAGTACGTC.

The chain joins TRBV13 to TRBJ2-1; unclear D gene. The CDR3 runs to 13 residues. Trimming left V 1 base short and J 4 bases short, with 5 bases between. Germline V gene lookup returns CDR1 PRHDT and CDR2 FYEKMQ (reference sequence). CDR3 coding DNA: TGTGCCAGCAGCTTAGTCGGGTACAATGAGCAGTTCTTC. Translated, it gives CASSLVGYNEQFF.

The V and J genes are TRBV2 and TRBJ1-5; D is uncertain. The germline gives CDR1 SNHLY, CDR2 FYNNEI. The CDR3 is made up of 15 amino acids. V was trimmed by 3 bases and J by 3 bases, leaving 12 bases between them. The CDR3 spells CASSDQTGDNQPQHF. CDR3 sequence (DNA): TGTGCCAGCAGTGATCAAACCGGGGACAATCAGCCCCAGCATTTT.

This chain joins TRBV11-3 and TRBJ1-1, with D possibly TRBD1 on 6 matching bases. V was shortened by 6 bases and J by 7 bases, with 12 bases between the two germline ends. Germline loops: CDR1 SGHNT, CDR2 YENEEA. This CDR3 is built from 12 residues. The CDR3 DNA follows: TGTGCCAGCAGACCCAGGGGTGGTGAAGCTTTCTTT. Encoded protein: CASRPRGGEAFF.

The chain joins TRBV6-2 or TRBV6-3 to TRBJ2-4, with TRBD1 matching 9 bases. This CDR3 has 18 amino acids. V shed 4 bases and J 0 bases; nucleotides not matched to a gene: 10. CDR1 is MNHEY, CDR2 SVGEGT, per germline. Here the CDR3 DNA reads TGTGCCAGCAGTTCCGGGACAGGGTCCCTGCTAGCCAAAAACATTCAGTACTTC. This encodes CASSSGTGSLLAKNIQYF.

The J gene is TRBJ1-1, the V gene TRBV11-3; perhaps TRBD1 as D (6 bases). Trimming pared 3 bases from V and 8 bases from J, leaving 7 bases between. Germline V gene data show CDR1 as SGHNT and CDR2 as YENEEA. The CDR3 extends over 11 amino acids. The CDR3 region has the DNA TGTGCCAGCAGCTTCGACAGGGAAGCTTTCTTT. It encodes CASSFDREAFF.

This sequence joins TRBV3-1 (or the pseudogene TRBV3-2) and TRBJ1-5; D possibly corresponds to TRBD1 (5 bases). This CDR3 region has 17 residues. Deletions cut 0 bases from V and 1 base from J, with 13 bases between. Germline V gene lookup returns CDR1 LGHDT and CDR2 YNNKEL (reference sequence). CDR3 residues: CASSQEGGRGSNQPQHF. The DNA for the CDR3 is TGTGCCAGCAGCCAAGAGGGAGGAAGGGGAAGCAATCAGCCCCAGCATTTT.

Only one count was recorded for this clone. V usage is TRBV30 and J usage is TRBJ2-7; the D call may be TRBD1 or TRBD2 (6 bases each). This CDR3 comprises 14 residues. Germline V gives CDR1 GTSNPN, CDR2 SVGIG (reference sequence). Trimming took off 8 bases at V and 2 bases at J, with 19 bases between the two ends. The CDR3 DNA reads as TGTGCCACGAGCAGGCAGGGGAGGCCCTACGAGCAGTACTTC. This codes for CATSRQGRPYEQYF.

The chain recombines TRBV4-1 with TRBJ1-3; 9 nucleotides line up with TRBD1. With V trimmed by 4 bases and J by 6 bases, 7 bases remained unmatched. This CDR3 spans 15 amino acids. CDR1 is MGHRA, CDR2 YSYEKL, per germline. The DNA for the CDR3 is TGCGCCAGCAGCCGAGACAGGGGGACTACAAACACCATATATTTT. Translation: CASSRDRGTTNTIYF.

This clone showed up just a few times. V gene TRBV21-1 combines with J gene TRBJ1-5; the table's D gene call, TRBD1, was not cross checked with the DNA. TRBV21-1 counts as a pseudogene. The CDR3 spans 17 residues. CDR3 nucleotide sequence: TGTGCCAGCAGCAAAGCTGGGCACCTCCCCGTCAATCAGCCCCAGCATTTT. Amino acid sequence: CASSKAGHLPVNQPQHF.

For the CDR3, the DNA is TGCGCCAGCAGCTTGACTAGCGGGGGAAGTGATACGCAGTATTTT. Translation: CASSLTSGGSDTQYF. The V and J genes are TRBV5-1 and TRBJ2-3, with 11 bases lining up with TRBD2. J gave up 6 bases and V 1 base, and 4 bases lay outside the gene matches. The CDR3 runs 15 residues. Germline assignment: CDR1 SGHRS and CDR2 YFSETQ.

This clone is a singleton in its sample. J is TRBJ2-2 and V is TRBV6-5, with D uncertain. Germline lookup yields CDR1 MNHEY and CDR2 SVGAGI. V shed 2 bases and J shed 6 bases, with 7 bases lying between them. The CDR3 is 13 amino acids. For the CDR3, the DNA is TGTGCCAGCAGTTACACACTATCCGGGGAGCTGTTTTTT. Protein: CASSYTLSGELFF.

This chain joins TRBV11-2 and TRBJ2-3, with TRBD2 identical over 12 bases. The CDR3 runs 16 residues. CDR1 and CDR2 (germline): SGHAT, FQNNGV. The trim removed 0 bases at V and 6 bases at J, leaving 4 bases unmatched. CDR3: CASSLDSSGRDDTQYF. DNA for the CDR3: TGTGCCAGCAGCTTAGACTCTAGCGGGAGGGATGATACGCAGTATTTT. Full variable domain (outside the CDR3, taken from reference TRBV11-2 and TRBJ2-3): EAGVAQSPRYKIIEKRQSVAFWCNPISGHATLYWYQQILGQGPKLLIQFQNNGVVDDSQLPKDRFSAERLKGVDSTLKIQPAKLEDSAVYLCASSLDSSGRDDTQYFGPGTRLTVL.

The chain links TRBV6-2 or TRBV6-3 to TRBJ1-5, with D possibly matching TRBD1 (6 bases). V lost 1 base, J lost 0 bases, and 13 bases lay in between. Looked up from germline, CDR1 is MNHEY and CDR2 is SVGEGT. This CDR3 has 17 residues. CDR3 DNA: TGTGCCAGCAGTTACTGGGGGGGCCGATATAGCAATCAGCCCCAGCATTTT. It encodes CASSYWGGRYSNQPQHF.

This chain connects TRBV7-9 to TRBJ2-5; D uncertain. Per the germline V gene, CDR1 is SEHNR and CDR2 is FQNEAQ (reference sequence). V was trimmed by 1 base and J by 4 bases, leaving 7 bases between them. The length of the CDR3 is 13 residues. The CDR3 DNA reads TGTGCCAGCAGCTTAGGGCAGGCAGAGACCCAGTACTTC. This codes for CASSLGQAETQYF.

V usage is TRBV10-3 and J usage is TRBJ2-3; 7 bases are shared with TRBD1. V shed 3 bases and J 1 base; nucleotides not matched to a gene: 4. Germline assignment: CDR1 ENHRY and CDR2 SYGVKD. The CDR3 covers 15 residues. CDR3 residues: CAISDPGQGTDTQYF. Here the CDR3 DNA reads TGTGCCATCAGTGACCCTGGACAGGGCACAGATACGCAGTATTTT.

The rearrangement links TRBV30 to TRBJ1-1; no definite D call. This CDR3 has 13 residues. V shed 4 bases and J shed 4 bases, with 13 bases lying between them. Germline V gene data show CDR1 as GTSNPN and CDR2 as SVGIG (reference sequence). The CDR3 protein is CAWIPTGSTEAFF. CDR3 coding DNA: TGTGCCTGGATCCCGACGGGGTCCACTGAAGCTTTCTTT. The entire variable domain, with the rest obtained from reference TRBV30 and TRBJ1-1, is as follows: SQTIHQWPATLVQPVGSPLSLECTVEGTSNPNLYWYRQAAGRGLQLLFYSVGIGQISSEVPQNLSASRPQDRQFILSSKKLLLSDSGFYLCAWIPTGSTEAFFGQGTRLTVV.

The chain has TRBV5-1 and TRBJ2-2; the D gene is possibly TRBD2 (9 bases). Looked up from germline, CDR1 is SGHRS and CDR2 is YFSETQ. Trimming removed 3 bases from V and 7 bases from J, with 25 bases in between. The CDR3 consists of 18 residues. CDR3 loop: CASSYTGGTSIFHGELFF. CDR3 DNA: TGCGCCAGCAGCTATACAGGGGGGACTAGCATTTTTCACGGGGAGCTGTTTTTT.